This passage covers 31 T cell receptor beta chains from one sample sequenced in a study of OX40 agonist ivuxolimab in advanced cancers. Clones were read by immunoSEQ multiplex PCR, and TCRdb kept only the in-frame ones, dropping some. The sample contains more than 60,000 clones, approximately 83% of which appear only once. The material sequenced was CD4+ or CD8+ T cells sorted from blood, taken in a trial of the OX40 agonist ivuxolimab. The receptors here all came from an adult with an advanced solid tumor such as melanoma, head and neck, liver or kidney cancer.

The chain is built from TRBV5-1 and TRBJ1-1; D unresolved. Germline V gene lookup returns CDR1 SGHRS and CDR2 YFSETQ. The V end lost 0 bases, the J end lost 4 bases, and 10 bases lay between the germline ends. This CDR3 is built from 14 residues. The CDR3 loop is CASSLAARSTEAFF. For the CDR3, the DNA is TGCGCCAGCAGCTTGGCGGCCAGGTCCACTGAAGCTTTCTTT.

The V and J genes are TRBV12-5 and TRBJ1-5; perhaps TRBD1 as D (6 bases). V gave up 1 base and J gave up 8 bases, with 21 bases separating them. CDR3 length: 17 residues. Looked up from germline, CDR1 is LGHNT and CDR2 is FRNRAP. The DNA for the CDR3 is TGTGCTAGTGGTTTGGCCTACCCGGACAGCCGGGATAAGCCCCAGCATTTT. Translating gives CASGLAYPDSRDKPQHF.

The CDR3 is CASSLGGIGAGNTIYF. The CDR3 DNA sequence: TGTGCCAGCAGCTTAGGGGGAATAGGCGCTGGAAACACCATATATTTT. The J gene is TRBJ1-3, the V gene TRBV7-8; D not certain. Trimming cost V 1 base and J 2 bases, with 12 bases left between them. The CDR3 is 16 amino acids. Per germline, CDR1 SGHVS and CDR2 FQNEAQ.

This chain uses TRBV2 with TRBJ2-1; 9 bases match TRBD2. After removal of 6 bases from V and 13 bases from J, the junction contained 4 bases not matched to a gene. Germline values: CDR1 SNHLY, CDR2 FYNNEI. CDR3 length equals 11 residues. The CDR3 coding sequence is TGTGCCAGCAGGCAGCGGGGGGAACAGTTCTTC. It translates to CASRQRGEQFF.

The chain has TRBV6-1 and TRBJ1-5, with 7 bases lining up with TRBD1. Germline lookup yields CDR1 MNHNS and CDR2 SASEGT. The V segment lost 4 bases and the J segment 0 bases; nucleotides outside the gene matches: 6. The CDR3 extends over 16 amino acids. This CDR3 reads CASSAPTGSSNQPQHF. DNA for the CDR3: TGTGCCAGCAGTGCCCCGACAGGGTCTAGCAATCAGCCCCAGCATTTT.

The chain couples TRBV6-6 to TRBJ2-1; the match to TRBD2 covers 8 bases. CDR3 length: 16 residues. The germline CDR1 and CDR2 sequences are MNHNY and SVGAGI (reference sequence). Trimming at V came to 2 bases and at J to 0 bases, leaving 3 bases not matched to a gene. The CDR3 nucleotides are TGTGCCAGCAGTTACCTTAGCGGGGACTCCTACAATGAGCAGTTCTTC. Amino acids: CASSYLSGDSYNEQFF.

CDR3 bases: TGTGCCAGTAGTATTATCGCAGGGAACACTGAAGCTTTCTTT. It encodes CASSIIAGNTEAFF. The V call is TRBV19, the J call TRBJ1-1; D not resolved. V was pared by 3 bases and J by 1 base, with 9 bases between. The CDR3 spans 14 residues. Germline V CDR1 and CDR2: LNHDA, SQIVND (reference sequence). Based on the CDR3 plus reference TRBV19 and TRBJ1-1, the full variable domain is DGGITQSPKYLFRKEGQNVTLSCEQNLNHDAMYWYRQDPGQGLRLIYYSQIVNDFQKGDIAEGYSVSREKKESFPLTVTSAQKNPTAFYLCASSIIAGNTEAFFGQGTRLTVV.

The chain links TRBV19 to TRBJ1-1; D unclear. Germline assignment: CDR1 LNHDA and CDR2 SQIVND (reference sequence). The CDR3 spans 14 residues. Trimming cost V 3 bases and J 0 bases, with 8 bases left between them. The CDR3 DNA is TGTGCCAGTAGTATGCCAAACATGAACACTGAAGCTTTCTTT. It is translated as CASSMPNMNTEAFF.

V gene TRBV21-1 combines with J gene TRBJ1-1. TRBV21-1 is tagged as a pseudogene. The CDR3 spans 14 residues. The chain's CDR3 is CASRIRPRRTEAFF. CDR3 coding DNA: TGTGCCAGCAGAATCCGGCCCCGACGCACTGAAGCTTTCTTT.

This chain uses TRBV19 with TRBJ2-3; D possibly uses TRBD1 or TRBD2 (7 bases each). The CDR3 is made up of 13 amino acids. Trimming pared 11 bases from V and 5 bases from J, leaving 17 bases between. Germline assignment: CDR1 LNHDA and CDR2 SQIVND (reference sequence). The CDR3 here is CASMGGDRDTQYF. CDR3 coding DNA: TGTGCCTCAATGGGGGGGGACAGAGATACGCAGTATTTT.

This chain links TRBV12-5 with TRBJ2-3; TRBD1 might be the D (6 bases). The CDR3 has 17 residues. Trimming shortened V by 0 bases and J by 5 bases, and 18 bases separated the two germline ends. The germline V gene encodes CDR1 LGHNT and CDR2 FRNRAP. The CDR3 DNA reads TGTGCTAGTGGTTTGGTGGAGACTCGGGCAGGGGAAGATACGCAGTATTTT. Amino acids: CASGLVETRAGEDTQYF.

CDR3 in DNA: TGTGCCAGTAGTCTCCCGGGACAGGGTAAAAATGAGCAGTTCTTC. Protein product: CASSLPGQGKNEQFF. The chain joins TRBV19 to TRBJ2-1; 9 bases are shared with TRBD1. Trimming cost V 5 bases and J 7 bases; bases outside gene matches: 9. The CDR3 sequence is 15 residues long. In germline, CDR1 is LNHDA, CDR2 SQIVND (reference sequence).

The chain has TRBV2 and TRBJ2-3; 8 bases fit TRBD1. V shed 4 bases, J shed 1 base, and the junction held 1 base outside the gene matches. Germline V gene sequence: CDR1 SNHLY, CDR2 FYNNEI. This CDR3 spans 14 amino acids. CDR3 in amino acids: CASSGGQGTDTQYF. In DNA form, the CDR3 reads TGTGCCAGCAGTGGGGGACAGGGCACAGATACGCAGTATTTT. The complete variable domain, with remaining parts taken from reference TRBV2 and TRBJ2-3, reads EPEVTQTPSHQVTQMGQEVILRCVPISNHLYFYWYRQILGQKVEFLVSFYNNEISEKSEIFDDQFSVERPDGSNFTLKIRSTKLEDSAMYFCASSGGQGTDTQYFGPGTRLTVL.

The CDR3: CASSPTRIVTEAFF. The CDR3 region has the DNA TGTGCCAGTAGTCCGACTAGAATAGTCACTGAAGCTTTCTTT. The chain is built from TRBV19 and TRBJ1-1, with D uncertain. CDR1 and CDR2 (germline): LNHDA, SQIVND (reference sequence). Trimming stripped 5 bases from V and 4 bases from J, with 14 bases between. The CDR3 runs 14 residues.

The V gene is TRBV7-2, the J gene TRBJ1-5; TRBD1 is a possible D gene (5 bases). This CDR3 contains 15 residues. Germline V gives CDR1 SGHTA, CDR2 FQGNSA. Trimming removed 2 bases at V and 5 bases at J, with 13 bases between. Here the CDR3 reads CASSLTRDSHQPQHF. CDR3 sequence (DNA): TGTGCCAGCAGCTTAACCAGGGATTCCCATCAGCCCCAGCATTTT.

This clone occurred a few times. The rearrangement joins TRBV4-1 to TRBJ1-5, with D unclear. CDR1 is MGHRA, CDR2 YSYEKL, per germline. The CDR3 has 15 amino acids. Trimming took 1 base from V and 0 from J, leaving 7 bases between them. As DNA, the CDR3 is TGCGCCAGCAGCCAAGCGGGATTTAGCAATCAGCCCCAGCATTTT. Its protein is CASSQAGFSNQPQHF.

The chain joins TRBV7-9 to TRBJ1-4, with D hard to call. Germline CDR1 and CDR2: SEHNR and FQNEAQ (reference sequence). CDR3 size: 12 residues. V was trimmed by 3 bases and J by 8 bases, leaving 7 bases between them. The CDR3 coding sequence is TGTGCCAGCAGCTTTGGGGTGGAAAAACTGTTTTTT. Amino acids: CASSFGVEKLFF.

The chain joins TRBV27 to TRBJ2-3; D is unclear. There are 15 residues in the CDR3. V lost 0 bases, J lost 6 bases, and 13 bases lay in between. CDR1 is MNHEY, CDR2 SMNVEV, per germline (reference sequence). The CDR3 is CASSLSSSVSDTQYF. CDR3 in DNA: TGTGCCAGCAGTTTATCGTCAAGCGTATCCGATACGCAGTATTTT.

V and J are TRBV28 and TRBJ1-1, with D possibly matching TRBD1 (5 bases). Germline CDR1 MDHEN, CDR2 SYDVKM. The CDR3 has 15 residues. V was shortened by 6 bases and J by 6 bases, with 20 bases between the two germline ends. CDR3: CASRPSKSGTAEAFF. In DNA, the CDR3 is TGTGCCAGCAGGCCCTCCAAATCCGGGACCGCTGAAGCTTTCTTT.

The chain has TRBV5-1 and TRBJ2-3; no reliable D call. Germline V lookup: CDR1 SGHRS, CDR2 YFSETQ. Trimming stripped 7 bases from V and 0 bases from J, with 15 bases between. This CDR3 contains 15 residues. CDR3 nucleotide sequence: TGCGCCAGCGGATCGGGTCCTACTAGCACAGATACGCAGTATTTT. Translation: CASGSGPTSTDTQYF.

The chain recombines TRBV5-4 with TRBJ2-4, with 7 positions matching TRBD1. J was trimmed by 6 bases and V by 4 bases; bases with no gene match: 13. Per germline, CDR1 SGHNT and CDR2 YYREEE (reference sequence). The CDR3 spans 16 residues. CDR3 sequence (DNA): TGTGCCAGCAGCGGACCCGAGACAGGGACCCGAAACATTCAGTACTTC. It codes for CASSGPETGTRNIQYF.

V gene TRBV2 combines with J gene TRBJ1-5; TRBD1 agrees at 9 bases. Trimming at V came to 3 bases and at J to 7 bases, leaving 4 bases not matched to a gene. The V gene's germline CDR1 is SNHLY and CDR2 FYNNEI. CDR3 length equals 14 residues. The CDR3, as DNA: TGTGCCAGCAGTGAGGGACAGGGTCCCCAGCCCCAGCATTTT. This translates into CASSEGQGPQPQHF.

This clone has only a few counts. The chain carries TRBV9 and TRBJ1-1; D ambiguous. The CDR3 has 15 amino acids. V lost 0 bases to trimming and J lost 5 bases, with 14 bases between them. Germline CDR1 reads SGDLS; CDR2 reads YYNGEE. The CDR3 region is CASSVGKDQKTEAFF. CDR3 coding DNA: TGTGCCAGCAGCGTAGGAAAAGACCAGAAGACTGAAGCTTTCTTT. Combining the CDR3 with reference TRBV9 and TRBJ1-1 gives the whole variable domain DSGVTQTPKHLITATGQRVTLRCSPRSGDLSVYWYQQSLDQGLQFLIQYYNGEERAKGNILERFSAQQFPDLHSELNLSSLELGDSALYFCASSVGKDQKTEAFFGQGTRLTVV.

The chain uses TRBV27 and TRBJ1-2, with D tentatively TRBD1 (5 bases). V lost 6 bases, J lost 8 bases, and 16 bases lay in between. The V gene's germline CDR1 is MNHEY and CDR2 SMNVEV (reference sequence). The CDR3 consists of 13 residues. As DNA, the CDR3 is TGTGCCAGCAGGGGGGACGGCCTAGGGGGCTACACCTTC. Protein sequence: CASRGDGLGGYTF.

This sequence joins TRBV7-9 and TRBJ2-7; 12 bases map to TRBD1. V lost 4 bases, J lost 4 bases, and 11 bases stayed unmatched. The CDR3 is made up of 17 amino acids. Germline assignment: CDR1 SEHNR and CDR2 FQNEAQ (reference sequence). For the CDR3, the DNA is TGTGCCAGCAGCTCCAACCCCGGGACAGGGGGCGCGTACGAGCAGTACTTC. It translates to CASSSNPGTGGAYEQYF. Combining the CDR3 with reference TRBV7-9 and TRBJ2-7 gives the whole variable domain DTGVSQNPRHKITKRGQNVTFRCDPISEHNRLYWYRQTLGQGPEFLTYFQNEAQLEKSRLLSDRFSAERPKGSFSTLEIQRTEQGDSAMYLCASSSNPGTGGAYEQYFGPGTRLTVT.

The chain joins TRBV15 to TRBJ1-4; 7 positions agree with TRBD1. The CDR3 runs to 17 residues. The V and J ends lost 2 bases and 0 bases, in that order; junction bases with no gene match: 6. CDR1 LNHNV and CDR2 YYDKDF come from the germline V gene (reference sequence). The CDR3 region is CATSRRRTGTTNEKLFF. The CDR3, as DNA: TGTGCCACCAGCAGACGTAGGACAGGAACAACTAATGAAAAACTGTTTTTT.

This clone has just one count. V is TRBV5-1 and J is TRBJ1-5; D is possibly TRBD1 (5 bases). The CDR3 contains 13 residues. V lost 4 bases and J lost 7, with 12 bases in between. In germline, CDR1 is SGHRS, CDR2 YFSETQ. CDR3 DNA sequence: TGCGCCAGCAGCCAGGAAGGGGAACAGCCCCAGCATTTT. Residues: CASSQEGEQPQHF.

V usage is TRBV14 and J usage is TRBJ2-7; 7 positions agree with TRBD1. This CDR3 comprises 15 residues. The ends lost 5 bases at V and 2 bases at J; junction bases unmatched: 9. Germline lookup yields CDR1 SGHDN and CDR2 FVKESK. The CDR3, as DNA: TGTGCCAGCAGCAGGGGGCCTACGGAAGCCTACGAGCAGTACTTC. Its translation is CASSRGPTEAYEQYF.

The chain joins TRBV19 to TRBJ1-2; D possibly corresponds to TRBD1 (6 bases). V lost 5 bases to trimming and J lost 8 bases, with 15 bases between them. There are 13 residues in the CDR3. Germline V gene data show CDR1 as LNHDA and CDR2 as SQIVND (reference sequence). The CDR3 region is CASSAGQFAGYTF. Written as DNA, the CDR3 is TGTGCCAGTAGTGCCGGACAGTTTGCGGGCTACACCTTC.

The chain links TRBV7-2 to TRBJ2-5; perhaps TRBD2 as D (6 bases). V was trimmed by 8 bases and J by 5 bases, leaving 15 bases between them. The germline CDR1 and CDR2 sequences are SGHTA and FQGNSA. The CDR3 is 13 residues long. The CDR3 loop reads CASHGGRWETQYF. The DNA for the CDR3 is TGTGCCAGCCACGGAGGGAGATGGGAGACCCAGTACTTC.

V and J are TRBV11-2 and TRBJ2-1; weak D call: TRBD2 (6 bases). Germline V CDR1 and CDR2: SGHAT, FQNNGV. This CDR3 comprises 17 residues. With 3 bases removed from V and 8 bases from J, the gap between germline ends came to 23 bases. CDR3 nucleotides: TGTGCCAGCAGCTTTAATAGCCGTCCGCGGGGATCGGATGAGCAGTTCTTC. Encoded protein: CASSFNSRPRGSDEQFF.